The T cell receptor (beta chain) under discussion was sequenced for a study of CD8+CD57+ T cells in acquired aplastic anemia (dated by TCRdb to the late 2010s). For context, the study as a whole: Extracted DNA from sorted CD4+ and CD8+ cells averaged 3.2 ug, ranging from about 0.18 to 27.4 ug. For healthy donor samples, the average read count was about 10 million for CD4+ cells and roughly 12 million for CD8+ cells.

In this study, sorted CD4+ and CD8+ T cells from the blood of healthy subjects and of severe aplastic anemia patients had their TCR repertoires deep-sequenced. Ficoll-Paque density gradient centrifugation was used to isolate peripheral blood mononuclear cells. Before DNA was extracted, CD4+ and CD8+ T cells were sorted using either FACS or magnetic beads. To note about this clonotype: This receptor's antigen is unknown. The input lacks base qualities; no much larger clone sits a single base away.

General findings and caveats noted by the study authors: Patients and healthy controls showed no significant difference in CD8+ Simpson's diversity (P=0.060). Roughly 31 CD8+ CDR3 sequences were shared between patients and controls but appeared highly expressed in patients and within their immunodominant clones.

The CDR3, from cysteine to phenylalanine, totals 14 residues. This entry keeps only the CDR3 DNA: 42 bases, framed from base 1. The germline V gene specifies MNHNS as CDR1 and SASEGT as CDR2. Cut back by 3 bases and 11 bases, the V and J ends lie 16 bases apart. TCR beta VDJ combination and CDR3 sequence profiling used genomic DNA as the template. TCR repertoire sequencing was run on an Illumina HiSeq 2000. Turning to the authors' computational methods: Repertoire assessment relied on Simpson's diversity index, CDR3 size and DJ length profiles, and TRBV/TRBJ rearrangement plots. The immunodominant clone was defined as the most abundant DNA sequence in deep sequencing data. CDR3 amino acid sequences were screened for sharing across subjects and compared with published repertoires and the VDJdb database. The raw public data were reprocessed by TCRdb itself: fastp quality trimming at Q25, MiXCR clonotype calling, in-frame beta chains only. All rows with the same CDR3 protein become a single entry with the most common DNA and genes. What appears here as the V and J calls and clone size reflects TCRdb's work, not the paper's. Counted in this sample were hundreds of thousands of distinct CDR3 sequences; about two thirds of them appeared once. The ten largest make up 3% to 4.5% of the sample.

The chain employs TRBV6-1 and TRBJ2-2; the D gene is unclear. This receptor was identified in a human donor in good health, serving as a control. The sequencing input was sorted CD4+, CD8+, or CD8+CD57+ T cells (not recorded which) from PBMCs. This receptor has the CDR3 CASSDTWTMDELFF. The bases are TGTGCCAGCAGTGACACTTGGACCATGGATGAGCTGTTTTTT.